This T cell receptor (beta chain) derives from a study of regulatory T cells in long-lasting Graves disease. Turning to the study itself: Persistent cases took antithyroid drugs over 5 years and stayed TSH receptor antibody positive.

Time point in this sample: persistent/refractory GD, antithyroid drugs over 5 years with positive TRAb. The TCR library was made from RNA that had been extracted from PBMCs in TRIzol. Germline V gene lookup returns CDR1 SGHDT and CDR2 YYEEEE. CDR3 length: 13 amino acids. The V end lost 2 bases, the J end lost 7 bases, and 12 bases lay between the germline ends. For TCR beta, libraries came from iRepertoire HTBI primers and Arm-PCR of CDR3 regions. Per the study methods: Roughly 65 TRBV and approximately 13 TRBJ segments were identified across samples. TCRdb reanalysed the multiplex PCR reads using MiXCR and keeps one entry per CDR3 protein. These V and J calls are TCRdb output, not the study's own analysis. The sample records nearly 350,000 distinct CDR3 sequences, roughly 21% being singletons.

The specimen comprised peripheral blood mononuclear cells (PBMCs), sampled when the disease was refractory, from a patient treated with antithyroid drugs. This sequence joins TRBV5-6 and TRBJ1-1; D may be TRBD1 (5 bases). The sequence was collected from a female donor with Graves disease. CDR3 loop: CASSFRGSREAFF. The DNA for the CDR3 is TGTGCCAGCAGCTTCCGGGGGTCTCGTGAAGCTTTCTTT.